These 9 T cell receptor beta chains share one sample of origin, sequenced in a study of T cells expressing NK-cell markers. For each CDR3 protein, TCRdb gives one entry from its re-call of the 5' RACE reads, without DNA. Here the sample table reports approximately 8,200 distinct CDR3 sequences. The sample comprised blood T cells: a sorted CD56 or NKG2C T cell subset, CD4+ or CD8+ T cells, or bulk PBMC T cells (not recorded which). These receptors originate from a man aged 18 to 29 in good health.

Its frequency marks this clonotype as medium-sized. This chain joins TRBV7-8 and TRBJ1-5. CDR1 is SGHVS, CDR2 FQNEAQ, per germline. The CDR3 has 13 amino acids. Here the CDR3 reads CASSLAANQPQHF.

This clonotype is labeled medium-sized based on frequency. The chain combines TRBV7-3 with TRBJ2-1; TCRdb selects TRBD2, and the lack of DNA leaves this call unchecked. Germline assignment: CDR1 SGHTA and CDR2 FQGTGA. This CDR3 has 17 residues. The CDR3 loop reads CASSLTPAFTTYNEQFF.

This rearrangement joins TRBV7-9 to TRBJ1-1; absent DNA, TCRdb's TRBD1 call cannot be checked. Germline CDR1 SEHNR, CDR2 FQNEAQ (reference sequence). This CDR3 spans 15 amino acids. This chain's CDR3 is CASSLDTGENTEAFF.

The rearrangement uses TRBV21-1 and TRBJ2-3; TCRdb indicates TRBD1, and absent DNA this call remains unverified. TRBV21-1 is a known pseudogene. The CDR3 has 12 residues. This chain's CDR3 is CASSPRGDTQYF.

The V gene is TRBV2, the J gene TRBJ2-1; TCRdb's assignment of TRBD2 cannot be checked, as there is no DNA. The CDR3 is 14 amino acids. In germline, CDR1 is SNHLY, CDR2 FYNNEI. The CDR3 spells CASKTSGSYNEQFF.

According to its frequency, this clonotype is medium-sized. The chain joins TRBV12-3 or TRBV12-4 to TRBJ2-2; no DNA is available, so the TRBD1 call from TCRdb remains unchecked. The CDR3 length is 17 residues. The CDR3 region is CASRRMGRPTNTGELFF.

The CDR3 here is CASSPNRQRGSGELFF. This chain joins TRBV11-3 and TRBJ2-2; as DNA is missing, the TRBD1 call by TCRdb cannot be tested. The CDR3 length is 16 residues. Per the germline V gene, CDR1 is SGHNT and CDR2 is YENEEA.

The chain is built from TRBV29-1 and TRBJ1-1; TCRdb indicates TRBD1, and absent DNA this call remains unverified. Germline assignment: CDR1 SQVTM and CDR2 ANQGSEA. The CDR3 totals 12 residues. CDR3 loop: CSVGGVNTEAFF.

This clonotype is labeled medium-sized based on frequency. J is TRBJ2-7 and V is TRBV25-1; TCRdb proposes TRBD1, but this gene call is untestable without DNA. This CDR3 has 16 residues. The germline V gene has CDR1 MGHDK and CDR2 SYGVNS. The CDR3 sequence: CASSESYLTGEDEQYF.